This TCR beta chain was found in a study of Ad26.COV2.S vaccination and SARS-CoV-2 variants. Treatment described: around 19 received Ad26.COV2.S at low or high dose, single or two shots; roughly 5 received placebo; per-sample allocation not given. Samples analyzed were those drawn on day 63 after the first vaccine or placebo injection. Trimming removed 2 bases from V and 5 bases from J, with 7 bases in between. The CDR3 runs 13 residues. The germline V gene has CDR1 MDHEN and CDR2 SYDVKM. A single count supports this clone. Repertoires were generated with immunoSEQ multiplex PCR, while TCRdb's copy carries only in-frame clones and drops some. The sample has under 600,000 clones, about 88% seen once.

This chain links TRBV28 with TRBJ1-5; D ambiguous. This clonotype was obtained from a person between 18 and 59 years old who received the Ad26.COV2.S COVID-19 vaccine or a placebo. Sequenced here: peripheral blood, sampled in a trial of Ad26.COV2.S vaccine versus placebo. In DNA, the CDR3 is TGTGCCAGCAGTTTACCAGTACATCAGCCCCAGCATTTT. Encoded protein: CASSLPVHQPQHF.